The entry below gives a single TCR beta chain sequence along with its context. Per the germline V gene, CDR1 is SGHNT and CDR2 is YENEEA. With 5 bases removed from V and 0 bases from J, the gap between germline ends came to 7 bases. This CDR3 contains 13 residues. Clones were read by immunoSEQ multiplex PCR, and TCRdb kept only the in-frame ones, dropping some. The data show more than 45,000 clones, roughly 80% seen once. The data are from a study of OX40 agonist ivuxolimab in advanced cancers. This chain links TRBV11-3 with TRBJ1-1; possibly TRBD1 for D (5 bases). The source was CD4+ or CD8+ T cells sorted from blood, collected in a trial of the OX40 agonist ivuxolimab. This receptor was identified in an adult with an advanced solid tumor such as melanoma, head and neck, liver or kidney cancer. CDR3 sequence reads: CASSIQVNTEAFF. DNA of the CDR3: TGTGCCAGCAGCATACAGGTGAACACTGAAGCTTTCTTT.